This entry concerns a single TCR beta chain. The antigen is undetermined. This entry comes from a study of shared clonotypes between healthy human individuals. Overall study results and limits: Clonotypes not shared had lower generation probabilities than those common to all four donors.

Germline assignment: CDR1 SGHNT and CDR2 YYREEE (reference sequence). V was trimmed by 5 bases and J by 2 bases, leaving 12 bases between them. This CDR3 region has 14 residues. Libraries were prepared by immunoSEQ multiplex PCR; TCRdb keeps only in-frame clonotypes and omits some of them. The data contain 2 million to 2.5 million clones, approximately 95% of them singletons. The chain has TRBV5-4 and TRBJ2-3, with a possible D match to TRBD1 (5 bases). This clonotype originated in a man between 18 and 29 years old in good health. The sequencing input was naive CD4+ T cells sorted from blood. Indicated subset: CD45RA+ positively selected. CDR3 sequence: CASRMRQSTDTQYF. The CDR3 bases are TGTGCCAGCAGAATGAGACAGTCCACAGATACGCAGTATTTT.